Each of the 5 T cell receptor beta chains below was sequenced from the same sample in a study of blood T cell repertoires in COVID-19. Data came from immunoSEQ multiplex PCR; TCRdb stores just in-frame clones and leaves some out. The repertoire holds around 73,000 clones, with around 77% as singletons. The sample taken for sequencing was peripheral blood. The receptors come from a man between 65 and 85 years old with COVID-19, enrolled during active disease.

In DNA form, the CDR3 reads TGCAGTGCTAGTCAGGGGGCGCGAAACACTGAAGCTTTCTTT. This gives the protein CSASQGARNTEAFF. The chain employs TRBV20-1 and TRBJ1-1; 8 positions match TRBD1. V shed 3 bases, J shed 2 bases, and the junction held 5 bases outside the gene matches. CDR1 DFQATT and CDR2 SNEGSKA come from the germline V gene (reference sequence). The CDR3 is 14 residues long.

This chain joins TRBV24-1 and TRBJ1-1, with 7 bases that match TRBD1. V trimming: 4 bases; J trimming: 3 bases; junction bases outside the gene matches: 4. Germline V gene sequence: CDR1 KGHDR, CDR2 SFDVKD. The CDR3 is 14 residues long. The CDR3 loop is CATSETGSDTEAFF. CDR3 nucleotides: TGTGCCACCAGTGAGACAGGGTCGGACACTGAAGCTTTCTTT.

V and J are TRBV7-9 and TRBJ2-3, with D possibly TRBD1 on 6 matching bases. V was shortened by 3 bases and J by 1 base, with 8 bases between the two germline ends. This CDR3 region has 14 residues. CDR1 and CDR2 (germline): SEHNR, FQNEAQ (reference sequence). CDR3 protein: CASSFWTGTDTQYF. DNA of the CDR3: TGTGCCAGCAGCTTCTGGACAGGCACAGATACGCAGTATTTT.

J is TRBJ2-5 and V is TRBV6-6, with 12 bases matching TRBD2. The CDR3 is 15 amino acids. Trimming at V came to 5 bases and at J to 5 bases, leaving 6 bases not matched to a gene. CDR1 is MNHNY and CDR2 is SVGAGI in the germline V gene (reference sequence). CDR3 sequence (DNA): TGTGCCAGCAGTCAAAGGACTAGCGGGAAGGAGACCCAGTACTTC. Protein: CASSQRTSGKETQYF.

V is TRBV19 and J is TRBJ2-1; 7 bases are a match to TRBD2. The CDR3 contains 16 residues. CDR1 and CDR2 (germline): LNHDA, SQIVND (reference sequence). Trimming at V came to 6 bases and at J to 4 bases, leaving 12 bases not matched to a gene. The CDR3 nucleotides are TGTGCCAGTAGCTTACGACCTAGCGGAGAGTACAATGAGCAGTTCTTC. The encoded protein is CASSLRPSGEYNEQFF.